Listed here are 27 T cell receptor beta chains from one sample, sequenced in a study of CD8+ T cells in alopecia areata. RNA was isolated and reverse transcribed to cDNA, the sequencing template. Assay used: immunoSEQ multiplex PCR; TCRdb lists only in-frame clones, some missing. The repertoire consists of some 120,000 clones, with 47% occurring once and the leading ten covering under 12%. Sequenced sample: NKG2D-low CD8+ T cells sorted from blood. The source is a human donor with alopecia areata.

The chain is built from TRBV7-2 and TRBJ2-7, with 7 bases identical to TRBD2. The CDR3 covers 15 residues. Germline V lookup: CDR1 SGHTA, CDR2 FQGNSA. V gave up 4 bases and J gave up 9 bases; unmatched junction bases: 15. In nucleotides, the CDR3 is TGTGCCAGCAGCTCGGCTAGGGACGGTGCGGGAGTGCAGTACTTC. Encoded protein: CASSSARDGAGVQYF.

The rearrangement uses TRBV19 and TRBJ2-6, with TRBD1 matching 9 bases. CDR3 length equals 17 residues. Trimming took 4 bases from V and 0 from J; bases not matched to a gene: 4. Germline values: CDR1 LNHDA, CDR2 SQIVND (reference sequence). The CDR3: CASSTGQGGSGANVLTF. The CDR3 DNA reads as TGTGCCAGTAGTACGGGACAGGGTGGCTCTGGGGCCAACGTCCTGACTTTC. The full variable domain, in which reference TRBV19 and TRBJ2-6 provide the parts outside the CDR3, is DGGITQSPKYLFRKEGQNVTLSCEQNLNHDAMYWYRQDPGQGLRLIYYSQIVNDFQKGDIAEGYSVSREKKESFPLTVTSAQKNPTAFYLCASSTGQGGSGANVLTFGAGSRLTVL.

This clone came up once. The gene calls are TRBV29-1 and TRBJ2-3; a weak D match, TRBD2 (6 bases). The CDR3 is made up of 16 amino acids. V lost 0 bases and J 1 base, leaving 14 bases between the germline ends. CDR1 SQVTM and CDR2 ANQGSEA come from the germline V gene. The CDR3 spells CSVEENGTPGTDTQYF. CDR3 DNA sequence: TGCAGCGTTGAAGAAAATGGGACTCCTGGCACAGATACGCAGTATTTT.

The V gene is TRBV29-1, the J gene TRBJ2-3, with TRBD1 identical over 8 bases. Germline trimming cut 4 bases from V and 1 base from J; bases unmatched to any gene: 10. The germline gives CDR1 SQVTM, CDR2 ANQGSEA. The CDR3 loop spans 16 amino acids. CDR3 region: CSVVGAGGAGTDTQYF. The CDR3 coding sequence is TGCAGCGTTGTGGGGGCAGGGGGCGCAGGCACAGATACGCAGTATTTT.

The V and J genes are TRBV13 and TRBJ2-3; D is possibly TRBD1 (6 bases). The V and J ends lost 5 bases and 6 bases respectively, with 9 bases between them. Looked up from germline, CDR1 is PRHDT and CDR2 is FYEKMQ (reference sequence). This CDR3 region has 12 residues. CDR3 sequence (DNA): TGTGCCAGCAGCCCAGACAGGGATACGCAGTATTTT. Protein sequence: CASSPDRDTQYF. The entire variable domain, with the rest obtained from reference TRBV13 and TRBJ2-3, is as follows: AAGVIQSPRHLIKEKRETATLKCYPIPRHDTVYWYQQGPGQDPQFLISFYEKMQSDKGSIPDRFSAQQFSDYHSELNMSSLELGDSALYFCASSPDRDTQYFGPGTRLTVL.

The chain joins TRBV5-1 to TRBJ2-2; no clear D. V lost 5 bases and J lost 1, with 6 bases in between. The CDR3 spans 13 residues. CDR1 SGHRS and CDR2 YFSETQ come from the germline V gene. The CDR3 region is CASSSGNTGELFF. CDR3 DNA sequence: TGCGCCAGCAGTAGTGGGAACACCGGGGAGCTGTTTTTT. The variable domain in full, with the rest retrieved from reference TRBV5-1 and TRBJ2-2, is KAGVTQTPRYLIKTRGQQVTLSCSPISGHRSVSWYQQTPGQGLQFLFEYFSETQRNKGNFPGRFSGRQFSNSRSEMNVSTLELGDSALYLCASSSGNTGELFFGEGSRLTVL.

The chain links TRBV4-1 to TRBJ2-1; D is unresolved. Per the germline V gene, CDR1 is MGHRA and CDR2 is YSYEKL. Between the trimmed V and J ends, which lost 1 base and 8 bases, there was a span of 6 bases. CDR3 length: 12 residues. Written as DNA, the CDR3 is TGCGCCAGCAGCCAAGTGGCCTATGAGCAGTTCTTC. It translates to CASSQVAYEQFF.

This rearrangement joins TRBV4-3 to TRBJ2-1; D is unclear. V lost 0 bases to trimming and J lost 9 bases, with 12 bases between them. Germline-derived CDR1 and CDR2 are LGHNA and YSLEER. The CDR3 spans 14 residues. The CDR3 coding sequence is TGCGCCAGCAGCCAAGATAAGGGATCGGTTGAGCAGTTCTTC. It translates to CASSQDKGSVEQFF.

The genes are TRBV11-2 and TRBJ2-7; no clear D. The CDR3 is made up of 12 amino acids. Germline lookup yields CDR1 SGHAT and CDR2 FQNNGV. The V end was cut by 2 bases, the J end by 5 bases, with 7 bases between. The CDR3 DNA sequence: TGTGCCAGCAGCTTACCACGGGACGAGCAGTACTTC. Translated, it gives CASSLPRDEQYF.

The rearrangement joins TRBV5-1 to TRBJ2-5, with 9 bases identical to TRBD1. V trimming: 5 bases; J trimming: 3 bases; junction bases outside the gene matches: 2. Germline CDR1 and CDR2: SGHRS and YFSETQ. The CDR3 has 13 residues. CDR3 sequence (DNA): TGCGCCAGCAGGGACAGGGGAAAAGAGACCCAGTACTTC. It encodes CASRDRGKETQYF.

V is TRBV5-1 and J is TRBJ2-1; TRBD1 matches at 10 bases. V trimming: 5 bases; J trimming: 5 bases; junction bases outside the gene matches: 10. Germline loops: CDR1 SGHRS, CDR2 YFSETQ. The CDR3 has 16 residues. CDR3 protein: CASRSPRDRGNNEQFF. The CDR3 DNA follows: TGCGCCAGCAGATCCCCCCGGGACAGGGGAAACAATGAGCAGTTCTTC.

The J gene is TRBJ2-7, the V gene TRBV7-6; tentatively, D is TRBD1 (6 bases). V dropped 0 bases and J dropped 4 bases, with 7 bases sitting between them. Germline V gene sequence: CDR1 SGHVS, CDR2 FNYEAQ. This CDR3 contains 13 residues. CDR3 sequence: CASSLAQGYEQYF. The CDR3 DNA reads TGTGCCAGCAGCTTAGCGCAGGGGTACGAGCAGTACTTC.

The rearrangement uses TRBV28 and TRBJ1-1; the D is unclear. This CDR3 has 15 amino acids. CDR1 is MDHEN, CDR2 SYDVKM, per germline. Trimming pared 1 base from V and 1 base from J, leaving 10 bases between. The CDR3 sequence: CASSLYAETNTEAFF. Written as DNA, the CDR3 is TGTGCCAGCAGTTTATATGCAGAAACGAACACTGAAGCTTTCTTT.

This clone has more than one count but fewer than ten. V is TRBV30 and J is TRBJ1-1, with D maybe TRBD1 (5 bases). The CDR3 length is 12 residues. V was cut by 6 bases and J by 5 bases, with 13 bases left in between. From germline, CDR1 is GTSNPN and CDR2 SVGIG (reference sequence). CDR3 nucleotides: TGTGCCTGTGGACTCGAGGGGACTGAAGCTTTCTTT. This codes for CACGLEGTEAFF.

The chain uses TRBV29-1 and TRBJ1-1; maybe TRBD1 (6 bases). This CDR3 contains 13 residues. V dropped 5 bases and J dropped 2 bases, with 12 bases sitting between them. CDR1 and CDR2 from the germline V gene are SQVTM and ANQGSEA. DNA for the CDR3: TGCAGCGTTATGACAGGCGGTAACACTGAAGCTTTCTTT. Protein: CSVMTGGNTEAFF.

This clone was seen more than once but under ten times. This same CDR3 is encoded by further DNA sequences in the sample. This sequence joins TRBV11-2 and TRBJ2-7; D is undetermined. Germline CDR1 SGHAT, CDR2 FQNNGV. This CDR3 contains 12 residues. The germline V and J ends were trimmed by 0 bases and 0 bases, with 0 bases remaining between them. CDR3 sequence: CASSLDSYEQYF. As DNA, the CDR3 is TGTGCCAGCAGCTTAGACTCCTACGAGCAGTACTTC.

The chain employs TRBV2 and TRBJ2-7; D gene unclear. Germline CDR1 is SNHLY and CDR2 is FYNNEI. The CDR3 is 15 residues long. V lost 6 bases and J lost 4, with 19 bases in between. CDR3 amino acids: CASSPGEGRVYEQYF. The DNA for the CDR3 is TGTGCCAGCAGCCCCGGTGAAGGAAGGGTGTACGAGCAGTACTTC.

The V gene is TRBV5-6, the J gene TRBJ2-7; TRBD2 aligns across 12 bases. Germline CDR1 is SGHDT and CDR2 is YYEEEE. After removal of 4 bases from V and 5 bases from J, the junction contained 13 bases not matched to a gene. This CDR3 is built from 17 residues. This CDR3 reads CASSVNPRTSGIHEQYF. The CDR3 DNA follows: TGTGCCAGCAGCGTGAACCCTCGGACTAGCGGGATCCACGAGCAGTACTTC.

This clone has a handful of counts. V and J are TRBV15 and TRBJ2-5, with a tentative D call TRBD1 (6 bases). This CDR3 contains 16 residues. V lost 1 base and J lost 2, with 14 bases in between. Germline V gene lookup returns CDR1 LNHNV and CDR2 YYDKDF (reference sequence). The CDR3 is CATSRAVPGDQETQYF. DNA of the CDR3: TGTGCCACCAGCAGAGCCGTACCAGGGGATCAAGAGACCCAGTACTTC.

This chain joins TRBV27 and TRBJ2-7, with 9 nucleotides matching TRBD2. Germline loops: CDR1 MNHEY, CDR2 SMNVEV (reference sequence). After removal of 3 bases from V and 7 bases from J, the junction contained 7 bases not matched to a gene. The CDR3 has 14 residues. The CDR3 is CASSFISGGREQYF. The CDR3 DNA reads TGTGCCAGCAGTTTTATAAGCGGGGGGCGAGAGCAGTACTTC.

The rearrangement joins TRBV29-1 to TRBJ2-1; 9 bases are a match to TRBD2. V lost 5 bases, J lost 6 bases, and 8 bases stayed unmatched. CDR1 SQVTM and CDR2 ANQGSEA come from the germline V gene. The CDR3 contains 14 residues. The CDR3 is CSVPTSSGVNEQFF. CDR3 nucleotide sequence: TGCAGCGTTCCAACTTCTAGCGGGGTCAATGAGCAGTTCTTC.

The V call is TRBV28, the J call TRBJ2-7, with 9 bases fitting TRBD1. The junction had 9 bases not matched to a gene; V was cut back by 7 bases and J by 5 bases. The CDR3 is made up of 14 amino acids. The germline gives CDR1 MDHEN, CDR2 SYDVKM. Written as DNA, the CDR3 is TGTGCCAGCATCAACCGGGACAGGGAAGACGAGCAGTACTTC. It translates to CASINRDREDEQYF.

This clone occurred a few times. The gene calls are TRBV29-1 and TRBJ2-1; D remains unclear. V lost 4 bases and J lost 0, with 10 bases in between. In germline, CDR1 is SQVTM, CDR2 ANQGSEA. The CDR3 loop spans 14 amino acids. This chain's CDR3 is CSVVGWSSYNEQFF. CDR3 in DNA: TGCAGCGTTGTGGGGTGGAGCTCCTACAATGAGCAGTTCTTC.

In this sample, this clone turned up a few times. The chain couples TRBV29-1 to TRBJ2-2; TRBD1 might be the D (5 bases). The CDR3 consists of 14 residues. The V end was cut by 7 bases, the J end by 4 bases, with 16 bases between. Germline CDR1 SQVTM, CDR2 ANQGSEA. Written as DNA, the CDR3 is TGCAGCGCCCTACCCCAGGGAAGCACCGGGGAGCTGTTTTTT. Protein product: CSALPQGSTGELFF.

The J gene is TRBJ2-5, the V gene TRBV25-1, with D hard to call. V lost 2 bases to trimming and J lost 2 bases, with 12 bases between them. This CDR3 is built from 15 residues. CDR1 is MGHDK and CDR2 is SYGVNS in the germline V gene. CDR3 protein: CASSERWRSQETQYF. The CDR3 coding sequence is TGTGCCAGCAGTGAACGGTGGAGATCACAAGAGACCCAGTACTTC.

V and J are TRBV27 and TRBJ2-2; no firm D call. Trimming stripped 6 bases from V and 7 bases from J, with 6 bases between. CDR1 and CDR2 (germline): MNHEY, SMNVEV (reference sequence). The CDR3 runs 11 residues. Here the CDR3 DNA reads TGTGCCAGCAGATCAGGCGGGGAGCTGTTTTTT. Translation gives CASRSGGELFF.

The chain carries TRBV6-6 and TRBJ1-5, with TRBD1 matching 7 bases. The CDR3 is 15 residues long. The germline V gene has CDR1 MNHNY and CDR2 SVGAGI (reference sequence). The junction had 7 bases not matched to a gene; V was cut back by 6 bases and J by 2 bases. CDR3 DNA: TGTGCCAGCAGCCAGACAGGGTTTGGCAATCAGCCCCAGCATTTT. As protein: CASSQTGFGNQPQHF.